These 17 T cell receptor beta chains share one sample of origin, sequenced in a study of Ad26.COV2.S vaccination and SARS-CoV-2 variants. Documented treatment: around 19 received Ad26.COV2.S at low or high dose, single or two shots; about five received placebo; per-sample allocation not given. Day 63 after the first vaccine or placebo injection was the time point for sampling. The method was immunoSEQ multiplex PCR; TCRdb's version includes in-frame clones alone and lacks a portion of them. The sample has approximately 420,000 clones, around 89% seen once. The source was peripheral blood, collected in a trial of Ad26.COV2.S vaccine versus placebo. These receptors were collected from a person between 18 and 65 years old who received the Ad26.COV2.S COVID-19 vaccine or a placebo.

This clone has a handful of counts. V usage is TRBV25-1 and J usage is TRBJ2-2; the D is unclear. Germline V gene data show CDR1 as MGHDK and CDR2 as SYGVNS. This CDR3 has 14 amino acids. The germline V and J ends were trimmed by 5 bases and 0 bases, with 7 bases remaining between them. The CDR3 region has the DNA TGTGCCAGCAGTCCGCAGGCGAACACCGGGGAGCTGTTTTTT. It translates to CASSPQANTGELFF.

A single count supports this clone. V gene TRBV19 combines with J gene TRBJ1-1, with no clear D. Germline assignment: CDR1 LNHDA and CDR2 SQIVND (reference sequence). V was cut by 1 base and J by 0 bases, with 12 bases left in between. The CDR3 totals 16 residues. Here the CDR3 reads CASSIAGSRVNTEAFF. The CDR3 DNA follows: TGTGCCAGTAGTATAGCCGGGTCCCGGGTGAACACTGAAGCTTTCTTT.

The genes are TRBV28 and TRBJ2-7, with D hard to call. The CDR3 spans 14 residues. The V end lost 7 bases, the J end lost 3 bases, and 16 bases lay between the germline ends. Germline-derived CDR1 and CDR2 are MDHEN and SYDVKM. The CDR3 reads CASNYVGRNYEQYF. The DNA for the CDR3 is TGTGCCAGCAACTACGTTGGCAGAAACTACGAGCAGTACTTC.

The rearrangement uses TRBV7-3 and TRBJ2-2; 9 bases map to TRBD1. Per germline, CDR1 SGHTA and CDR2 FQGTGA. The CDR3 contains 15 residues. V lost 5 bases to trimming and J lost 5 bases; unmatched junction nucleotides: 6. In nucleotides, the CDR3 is TGTGCCAGCAGCCAAACAGGGGGCGATACCGGGGAGCTGTTTTTT. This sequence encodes CASSQTGGDTGELFF.

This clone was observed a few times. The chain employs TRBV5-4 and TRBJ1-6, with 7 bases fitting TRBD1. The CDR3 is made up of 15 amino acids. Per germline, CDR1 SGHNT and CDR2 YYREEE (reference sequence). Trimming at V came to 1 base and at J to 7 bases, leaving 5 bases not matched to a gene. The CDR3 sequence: CASSLFGTANSPLHF. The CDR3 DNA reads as TGTGCCAGCAGCTTGTTCGGGACAGCCAATTCACCCCTCCACTTT.

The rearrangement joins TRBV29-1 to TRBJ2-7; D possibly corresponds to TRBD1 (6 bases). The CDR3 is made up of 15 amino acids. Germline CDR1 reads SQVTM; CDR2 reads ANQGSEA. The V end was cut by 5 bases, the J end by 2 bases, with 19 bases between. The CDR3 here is CSVPQNLTGTYEQYF. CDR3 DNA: TGCAGCGTTCCCCAGAATTTGACAGGAACCTACGAGCAGTACTTC.

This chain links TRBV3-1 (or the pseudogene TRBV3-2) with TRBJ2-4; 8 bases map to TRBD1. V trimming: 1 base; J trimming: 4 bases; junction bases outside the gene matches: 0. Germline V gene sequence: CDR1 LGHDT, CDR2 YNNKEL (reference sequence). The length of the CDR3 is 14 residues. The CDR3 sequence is CASSQGTGKNIQYF. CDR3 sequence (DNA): TGTGCCAGCAGCCAAGGGACAGGGAAAAACATTCAGTACTTC.

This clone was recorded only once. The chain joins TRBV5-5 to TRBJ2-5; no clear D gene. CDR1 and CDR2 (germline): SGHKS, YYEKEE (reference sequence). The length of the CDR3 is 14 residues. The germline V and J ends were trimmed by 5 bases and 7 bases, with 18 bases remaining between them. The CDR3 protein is CASSSGDSTGTQYF. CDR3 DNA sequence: TGTGCCAGCAGTTCGGGCGACTCCACGGGGACCCAGTACTTC. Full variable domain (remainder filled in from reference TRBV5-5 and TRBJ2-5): DAGVTQSPTHLIKTRGQQVTLRCSPISGHKSVSWYQQVLGQGPQFIFQYYEKEERGRGNFPDRFSARQFPNYSSELNVNALLLGDSALYLCASSSGDSTGTQYFGPGTRLLVL.

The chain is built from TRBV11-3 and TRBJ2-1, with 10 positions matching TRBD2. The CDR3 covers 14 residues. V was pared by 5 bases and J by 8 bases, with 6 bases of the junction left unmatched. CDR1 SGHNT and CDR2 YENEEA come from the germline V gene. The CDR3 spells CASSPRTSGHEQFF. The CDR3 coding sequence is TGTGCCAGCAGCCCCAGGACTAGCGGACATGAGCAGTTCTTC. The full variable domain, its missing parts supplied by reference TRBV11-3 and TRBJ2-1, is EAGVVQSPRYKIIEKKQPVAFWCNPISGHNTLYWYLQNLGQGPELLIRYENEEAVDDSQLPKDRFSAERLKGVDSTLKIQPAELGDSAVYLCASSPRTSGHEQFFGPGTRLTVL.

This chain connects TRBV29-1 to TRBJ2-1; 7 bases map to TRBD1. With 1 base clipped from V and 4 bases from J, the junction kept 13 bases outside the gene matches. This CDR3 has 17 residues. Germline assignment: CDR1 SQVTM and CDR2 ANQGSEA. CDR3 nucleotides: TGCAGCGTTGAAGGAGACAGGGCCCAACGGAAATACAATGAGCAGTTCTTC. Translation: CSVEGDRAQRKYNEQFF.

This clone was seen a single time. CDR3 sequence (DNA): TGTGCCAGCAGAGGGGACGGCGGGGGCACTGAAGCTTTCTTT. The encoded protein is CASRGDGGGTEAFF. V and J are TRBV2 and TRBJ1-1; perhaps TRBD1 as D (5 bases). Trimming cost V 6 bases and J 4 bases, with 15 bases left between them. There are 14 residues in the CDR3. CDR1 is SNHLY, CDR2 FYNNEI, per germline.

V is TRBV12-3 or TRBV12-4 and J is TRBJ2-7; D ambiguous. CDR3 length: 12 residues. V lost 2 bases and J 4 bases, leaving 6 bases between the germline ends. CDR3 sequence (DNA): TGTGCCAGCAGTTTATATGGTTACGAGCAGTACTTC. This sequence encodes CASSLYGYEQYF.

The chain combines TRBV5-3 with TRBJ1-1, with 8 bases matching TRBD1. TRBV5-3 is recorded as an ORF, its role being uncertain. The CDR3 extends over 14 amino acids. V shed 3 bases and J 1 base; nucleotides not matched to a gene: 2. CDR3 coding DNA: TGTGCCAGAAGCTCGGGGACAGGGAACACTGAAGCTTTCTTT. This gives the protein CARSSGTGNTEAFF.

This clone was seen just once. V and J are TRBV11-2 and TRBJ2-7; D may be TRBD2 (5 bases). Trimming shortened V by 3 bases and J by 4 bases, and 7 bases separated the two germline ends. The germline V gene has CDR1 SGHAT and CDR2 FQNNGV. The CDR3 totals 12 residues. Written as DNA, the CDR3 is TGTGCCAGCAGCTTTAGCGAATACGAGCAGTACTTC. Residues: CASSFSEYEQYF.

The CDR3 loop is CASSRVLTVYGYTF. The CDR3 nucleotides are TGTGCCAGCAGCCGCGTTTTGACAGTCTATGGCTACACCTTC. The V gene is TRBV12-1, the J gene TRBJ1-2; TRBD1 reflects the table's D call only, with no check against the DNA. TRBV12-1 is designated a pseudogene. The CDR3 is 14 residues long.

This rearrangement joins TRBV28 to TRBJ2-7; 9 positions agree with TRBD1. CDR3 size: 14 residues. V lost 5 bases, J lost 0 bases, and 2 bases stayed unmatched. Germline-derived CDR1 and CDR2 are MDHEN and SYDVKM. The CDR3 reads CASSMTGGSYEQYF. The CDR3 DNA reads TGTGCCAGCAGTATGACAGGGGGCTCCTACGAGCAGTACTTC.

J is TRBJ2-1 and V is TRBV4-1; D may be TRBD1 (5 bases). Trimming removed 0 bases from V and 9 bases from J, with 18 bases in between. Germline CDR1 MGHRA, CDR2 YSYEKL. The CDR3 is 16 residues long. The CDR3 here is CASSQDFQGSFTEQFF. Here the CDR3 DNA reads TGCGCCAGCAGCCAAGATTTTCAGGGAAGTTTTACTGAGCAGTTCTTC.